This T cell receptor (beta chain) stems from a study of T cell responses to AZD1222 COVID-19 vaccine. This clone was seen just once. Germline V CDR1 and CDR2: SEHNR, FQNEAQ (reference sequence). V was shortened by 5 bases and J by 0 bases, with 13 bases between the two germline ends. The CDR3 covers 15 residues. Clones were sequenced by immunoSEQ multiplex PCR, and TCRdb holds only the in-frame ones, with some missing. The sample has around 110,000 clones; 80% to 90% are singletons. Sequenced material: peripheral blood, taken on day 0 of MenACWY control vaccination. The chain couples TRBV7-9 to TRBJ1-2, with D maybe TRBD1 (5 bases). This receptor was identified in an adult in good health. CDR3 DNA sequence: TGTGCCAGCAGCCCCCAGGGTGACCCTAACTATGGCTACACCTTC. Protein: CASSPQGDPNYGYTF.